This T cell receptor beta chain was identified during a study of T cells in Graves' hyperthyroidism and ophthalmopathy (dated by TCRdb to between 2018 and 2020). In terms of the full investigation: Peripheral blood samples were taken at the time of initial diagnosis, prior to any treatment. The paper describes TCR Vbeta CDR3 sequencing of some 130 peripheral blood samples, made up of some 40 ophthalmopathy patients, around 78 hyperthyroidism patients and 17 progressor patients. Once sampling was done, hyperthyroidism patients were given methimazole at a starting dose of 30 mg daily, whereas ophthalmopathy patients were given high-dose intravenous methylprednisolone. For training and testing, the 100 or so patients in the discovery cohort were randomly divided in a 7:3 ratio. Thyroid tissue and blood T-cell repertoires from about six Graves' hyperthyroidism patients were also compared in the study. To identify distinguishing TCR V-J signatures, a discovery cohort of 95 to 100 patients was used, comprising approximately 40 with Graves' ophthalmopathy and under 60 with stable Graves' hyperthyroidism. An independent validation cohort of around 19 hyperthyroidism patients and 15 or so patients who later progressed to ophthalmopathy tested prospective prediction of ophthalmopathy. What the work shows at the level of the full study, not this receptor alone: During validation, the model predicted progression to ophthalmopathy a median of roughly 7.1 months ahead of onset, with almost 71% sensitivity and about 75% specificity. A model built on a 13 V-J signature distinguished ophthalmopathy from stable hyperthyroidism, reaching 85% to 90% sensitivity and approximately 83% specificity in cross-validation and 80%/75% in testing. Most expanded thyroid clonotypes (frequency above 0.001) were also detected in blood, suggesting blood repertoires may reflect thyroid immune responses. No statistical method was used to set the sample size in advance, and investigators knew the group allocation.

TCR beta CDR3 regions were amplified from RNA transcripts. The first round of RT-PCR for the TCR CDR3 was performed with the HTBI primer set and the Qiagen OneStep RT-PCR kit. Libraries were constructed in a second round of multiplex PCR, after which size selection and purification were carried out. Libraries were sequenced paired-end with 100 bp reads on an Illumina HiSeq2000. For the original study's pipeline: SOAPnuke was used to process the raw data, removing reads that contained adapters or uncalled bases, had a mean Phred below 15, or lacked an exact match to the constant primer or identifier. COPE v1.2.5 was used to merge high-quality paired reads, and clonotypes were defined as unique nucleotide sequences. MiTCR v1.1 was used to align clonotypes to the IMGT TRBV, TRBD and TRBJ reference segments. Analysis was restricted to V-J combinations with a frequency above 0.0001, which covered about 99% of repertoires. A TCS score was defined as the ratio between F50 (clonal expansion) and ExV (chaos), using BLOSUM62-based TCRdist between CDR3 peptides within each V-J. Welch's t-statistics and random forest reduced fewer than 600 V-J features to 13, which were used in a naive Bayes classifier (R e1071). TCRdb reworked the public reads: Q25 trimming with fastp, MiXCR clone assembly, productive beta chains retained. Rows merge per CDR3 protein into single entries with the most common DNA and genes. TCRdb assigned the V and J calls; the authors' analysis was not used. The sample includes around 450,000 distinct CDR3 sequences, with about a sixth observed a single time. The ten largest account for almost 8% of the sample.

This clonotype was recorded many times. Its antigen remains undetermined. Base qualities are not at hand, and no much larger clone is one base apart. The germline V and J ends show losses of 1 base and 4 bases respectively, and no gene match explains 12 bases of the junction. Based on the germline V gene (reference sequence), the CDR1 and CDR2 sequences are DFQATT and SNEGSKA. Counted from cysteine to phenylalanine, this CDR3 has 17 amino acids. Of all the DNA, just the CDR3 is kept, 51 bases in frame from base 1. Stable Graves' hyperthyroidism was defined as no progression to ophthalmopathy during 18 months of follow-up. Hyperthyroidism patients were newly diagnosed, with disease duration under 2 months, and aged 18 to 65 years. Exclusion was applied to patients with uncontrolled infections, other autoimmune diseases, pregnancy or lactation. Clinical symptoms, serum thyroxine and TRAb, thyroid ultrasound, and orbital computed tomography formed the basis for the diagnoses. Ficoll-Paque density gradient centrifugation was used to isolate PBMCs from around 9.1 ml of fresh peripheral blood. Trizol reagent was used to extract total RNA, and RNA quality was then checked on an Agilent 2100 Bioanalyzer.

This chain joins TRBV20-1 to TRBJ1-4, and TRBD1 aligns with 7 junction nucleotides. The sample taken for sequencing was blood. The origin of this receptor is a woman younger than 35 with Graves' hyperthyroidism. The bases are TGCAGTGCTAGAGCGGCCATTGGACAGGATTATAATGAAAAACTGTTTTTT. This translates into CSARAAIGQDYNEKLFF.